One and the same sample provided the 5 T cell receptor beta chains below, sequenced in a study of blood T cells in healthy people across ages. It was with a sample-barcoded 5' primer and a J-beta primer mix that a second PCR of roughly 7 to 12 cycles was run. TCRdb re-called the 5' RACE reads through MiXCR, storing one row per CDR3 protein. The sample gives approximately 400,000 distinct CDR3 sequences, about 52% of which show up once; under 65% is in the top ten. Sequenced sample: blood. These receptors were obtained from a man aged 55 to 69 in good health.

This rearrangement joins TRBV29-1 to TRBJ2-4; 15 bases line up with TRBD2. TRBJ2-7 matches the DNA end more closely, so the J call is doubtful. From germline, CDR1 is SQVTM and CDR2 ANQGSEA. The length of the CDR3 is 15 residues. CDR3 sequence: CSVGKGTSGRYEQYF. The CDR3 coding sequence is TGCAGCGTTGGTAAAGGGACTAGCGGGAGGTACGAGCAGTACTTC.

CDR3 residues: CASSVRIEGETQYF. The CDR3 DNA sequence: TGTGCCAGCAGTGTAAGGATAGAAGGAGAGACCCAGTACTTC. The chain has TRBV12-3 or TRBV12-4 and TRBJ2-5; D is uncertain. Trimming removed 5 bases at V and 4 bases at J, with 14 bases between. The CDR3 extends over 14 amino acids.

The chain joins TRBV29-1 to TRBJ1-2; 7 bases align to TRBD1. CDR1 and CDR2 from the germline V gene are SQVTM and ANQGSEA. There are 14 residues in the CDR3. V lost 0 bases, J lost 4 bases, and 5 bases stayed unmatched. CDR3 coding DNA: TGCAGCGTTGAAGATTTAGGGGACAGCTATGGCTACACCTTC. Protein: CSVEDLGDSYGYTF. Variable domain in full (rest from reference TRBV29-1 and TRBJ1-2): SAVISQKPSRDICQRGTSLTIQCQVDSQVTMMFWYRQQPGQSLTLIATANQGSEATYESGFVIDKFPISRPNLTFSTLTVSNMSPEDSSIYLCSVEDLGDSYGYTFGSGTRLTVV.

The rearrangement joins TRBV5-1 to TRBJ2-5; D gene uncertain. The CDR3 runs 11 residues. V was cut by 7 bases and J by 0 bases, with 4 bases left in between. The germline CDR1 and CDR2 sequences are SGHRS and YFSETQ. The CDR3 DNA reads TGCGCCAGCGGGCACCAAGAGACCCAGTACTTC. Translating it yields CASGHQETQYF.

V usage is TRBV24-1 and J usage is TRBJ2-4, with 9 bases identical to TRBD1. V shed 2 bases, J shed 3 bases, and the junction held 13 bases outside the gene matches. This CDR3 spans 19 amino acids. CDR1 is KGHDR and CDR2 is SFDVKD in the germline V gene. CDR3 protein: CATSDSRQGVRWGKNIQYF. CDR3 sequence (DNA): TGTGCCACCAGTGATTCCCGACAGGGGGTTCGATGGGGCAAAAACATTCAGTACTTC.